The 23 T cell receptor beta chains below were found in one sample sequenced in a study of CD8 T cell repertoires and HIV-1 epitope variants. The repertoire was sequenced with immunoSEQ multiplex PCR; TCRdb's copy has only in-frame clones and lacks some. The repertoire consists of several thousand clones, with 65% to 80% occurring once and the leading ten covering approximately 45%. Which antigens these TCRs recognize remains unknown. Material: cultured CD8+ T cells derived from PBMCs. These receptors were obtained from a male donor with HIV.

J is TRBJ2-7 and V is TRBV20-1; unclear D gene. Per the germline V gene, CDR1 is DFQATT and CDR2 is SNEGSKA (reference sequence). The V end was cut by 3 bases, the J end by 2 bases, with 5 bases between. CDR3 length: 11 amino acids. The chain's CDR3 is CSARTTYEQYF. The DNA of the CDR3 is TGCAGTGCTAGGACAACCTACGAGCAGTACTTC.

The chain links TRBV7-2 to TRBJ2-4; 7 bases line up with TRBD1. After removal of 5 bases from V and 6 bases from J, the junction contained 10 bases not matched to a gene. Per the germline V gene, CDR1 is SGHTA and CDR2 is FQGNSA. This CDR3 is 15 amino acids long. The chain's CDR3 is CASSQITGAGNIQYF. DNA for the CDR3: TGTGCCAGCAGCCAAATTACAGGGGCCGGAAACATTCAGTACTTC.

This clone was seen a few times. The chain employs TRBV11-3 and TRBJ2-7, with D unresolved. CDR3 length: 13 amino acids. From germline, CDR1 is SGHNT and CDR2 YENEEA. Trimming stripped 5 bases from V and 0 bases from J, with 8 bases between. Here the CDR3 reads CASSPGGSYEQYF. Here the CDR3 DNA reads TGTGCCAGCAGCCCCGGCGGCTCCTACGAGCAGTACTTC.

The CDR3 sequence is CASSFTGDGYEQYF. Written as DNA, the CDR3 is TGCGCCAGCAGCTTCACAGGGGACGGCTACGAGCAGTACTTC. The chain carries TRBV5-1 and TRBJ2-7; 7 bases match TRBD1. V was pared by 2 bases and J by 3 bases, with 5 bases of the junction left unmatched. The CDR3 contains 14 residues. Germline-derived CDR1 and CDR2 are SGHRS and YFSETQ.

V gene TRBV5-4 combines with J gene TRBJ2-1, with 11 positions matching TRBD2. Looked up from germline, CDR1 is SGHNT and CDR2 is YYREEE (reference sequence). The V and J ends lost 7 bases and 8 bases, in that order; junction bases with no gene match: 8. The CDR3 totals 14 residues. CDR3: CASYTSGGFYEQFF. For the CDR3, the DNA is TGTGCCAGCTACACTAGCGGGGGATTTTATGAGCAGTTCTTC.

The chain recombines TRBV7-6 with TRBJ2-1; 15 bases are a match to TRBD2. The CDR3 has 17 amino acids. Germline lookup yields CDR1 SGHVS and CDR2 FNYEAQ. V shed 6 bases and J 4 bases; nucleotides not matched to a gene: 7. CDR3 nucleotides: TGTGCCAGCAGTTCCTGGACTAGCGGGGGGGGATACAATGAGCAGTTCTTC. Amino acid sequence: CASSSWTSGGGYNEQFF.

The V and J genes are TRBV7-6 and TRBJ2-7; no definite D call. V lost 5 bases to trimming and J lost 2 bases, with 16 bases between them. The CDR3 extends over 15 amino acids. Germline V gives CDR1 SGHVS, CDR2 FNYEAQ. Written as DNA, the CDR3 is TGTGCCAGCAGCCCCGGGCTTAGGGATACCTACGAGCAGTACTTC. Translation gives CASSPGLRDTYEQYF.

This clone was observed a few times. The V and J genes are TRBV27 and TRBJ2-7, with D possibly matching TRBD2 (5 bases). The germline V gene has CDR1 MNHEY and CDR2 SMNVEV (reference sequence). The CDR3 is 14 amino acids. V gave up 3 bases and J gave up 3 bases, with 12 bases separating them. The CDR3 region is CASSFAERSYEQYF. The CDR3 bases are TGTGCCAGCAGTTTCGCGGAGCGGAGCTACGAGCAGTACTTC.

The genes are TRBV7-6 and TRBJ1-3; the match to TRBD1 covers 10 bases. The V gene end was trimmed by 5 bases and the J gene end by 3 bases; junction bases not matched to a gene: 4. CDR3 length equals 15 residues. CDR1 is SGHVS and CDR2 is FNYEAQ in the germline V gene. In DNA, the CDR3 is TGTGCCAGCAGCCTAGGGACAGGGGTTGGAAACACCATATATTTT. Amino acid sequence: CASSLGTGVGNTIYF.

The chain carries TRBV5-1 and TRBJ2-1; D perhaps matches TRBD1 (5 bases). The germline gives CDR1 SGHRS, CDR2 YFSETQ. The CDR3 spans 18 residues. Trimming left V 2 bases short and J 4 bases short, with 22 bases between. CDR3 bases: TGCGCCAGCAGCTTAAGGGTCCCGGGCAGGGATCGTTACAATGAGCAGTTCTTC. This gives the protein CASSLRVPGRDRYNEQFF. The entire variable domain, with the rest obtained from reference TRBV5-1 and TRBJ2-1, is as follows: KAGVTQTPRYLIKTRGQQVTLSCSPISGHRSVSWYQQTPGQGLQFLFEYFSETQRNKGNFPGRFSGRQFSNSRSEMNVSTLELGDSALYLCASSLRVPGRDRYNEQFFGPGTRLTVL.

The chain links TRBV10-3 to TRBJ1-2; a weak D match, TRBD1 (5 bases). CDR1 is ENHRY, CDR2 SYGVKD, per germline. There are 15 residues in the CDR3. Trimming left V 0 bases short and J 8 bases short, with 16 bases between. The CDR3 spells CAISESGGIGEGYTF. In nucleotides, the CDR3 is TGTGCCATCAGTGAGTCCGGGGGGATTGGGGAAGGCTACACCTTC.

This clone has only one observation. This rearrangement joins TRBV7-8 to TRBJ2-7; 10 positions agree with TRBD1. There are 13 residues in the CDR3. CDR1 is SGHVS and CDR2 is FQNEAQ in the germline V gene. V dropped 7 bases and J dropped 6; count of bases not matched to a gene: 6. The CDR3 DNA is TGTGCCAGCATCGCGACAGGGGGCGGCGAGCAGTACTTC. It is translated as CASIATGGGEQYF.

The CDR3 sequence is CASSYGLMYEQYF. CDR3 in DNA: TGTGCCAGCAGTTACGGGCTCATGTACGAGCAGTACTTC. The chain recombines TRBV6-5 with TRBJ2-7; D is ambiguous. Looked up from germline, CDR1 is MNHEY and CDR2 is SVGAGI. The CDR3 is made up of 13 amino acids. Trimming removed 2 bases at V and 4 bases at J, with 9 bases between.

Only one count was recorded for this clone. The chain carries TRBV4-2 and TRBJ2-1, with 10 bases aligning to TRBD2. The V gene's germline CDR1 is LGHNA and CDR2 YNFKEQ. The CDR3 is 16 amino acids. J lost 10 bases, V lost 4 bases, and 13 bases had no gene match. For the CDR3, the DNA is TGTGCCAGCAGCCCCCACAGCGGGAGGGTCTCTACGGAGCAGTTCTTC. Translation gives CASSPHSGRVSTEQFF.

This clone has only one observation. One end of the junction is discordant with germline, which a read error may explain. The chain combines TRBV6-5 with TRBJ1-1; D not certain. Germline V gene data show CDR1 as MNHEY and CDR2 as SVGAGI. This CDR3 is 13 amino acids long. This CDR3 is CASSYFEKDKFYF. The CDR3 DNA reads TGTGCCAGCAGTTATTTCGAGAAGGATAAGTTTTACTTT.

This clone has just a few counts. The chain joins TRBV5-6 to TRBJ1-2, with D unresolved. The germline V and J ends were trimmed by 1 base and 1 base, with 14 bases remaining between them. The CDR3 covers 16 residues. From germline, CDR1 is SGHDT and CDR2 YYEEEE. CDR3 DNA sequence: TGTGCCAGCAGCTTGTACCCCCAGGATATTAACTATGGCTACACCTTC. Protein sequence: CASSLYPQDINYGYTF.

CDR3 nucleotide sequence: TGTGCCAGCAGCGCTGGGGGCTCGGGAAACACCATATATTTT. The encoded protein is CASSAGGSGNTIYF. The chain carries TRBV9 and TRBJ1-3; maybe TRBD1 (6 bases). This CDR3 spans 14 amino acids. Trimming removed 3 bases at V and 4 bases at J, with 11 bases between. CDR1 and CDR2 (germline): SGDLS, YYNGEE.

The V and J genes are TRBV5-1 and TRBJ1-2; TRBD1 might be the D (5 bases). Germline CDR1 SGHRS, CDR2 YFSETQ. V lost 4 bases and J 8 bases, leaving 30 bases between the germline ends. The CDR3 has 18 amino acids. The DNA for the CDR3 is TGCGCCAGCAGCCAGGAAGGTGGGGGGGAGGGACGTCGTTCCGGCTACACCTTC. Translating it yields CASSQEGGGEGRRSGYTF.

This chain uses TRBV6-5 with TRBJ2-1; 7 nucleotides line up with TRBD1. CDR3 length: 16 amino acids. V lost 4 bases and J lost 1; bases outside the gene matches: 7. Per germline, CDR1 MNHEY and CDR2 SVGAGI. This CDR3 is CASSLSQGISYNEQFF. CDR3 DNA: TGTGCCAGCAGTTTATCACAGGGGATATCCTACAATGAGCAGTTCTTC.

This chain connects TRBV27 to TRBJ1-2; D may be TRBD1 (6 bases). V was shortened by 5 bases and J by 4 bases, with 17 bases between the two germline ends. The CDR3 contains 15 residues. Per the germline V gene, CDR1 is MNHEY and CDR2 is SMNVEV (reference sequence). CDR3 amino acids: CASSHSTGSGYGYTF. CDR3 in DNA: TGTGCCAGCAGTCACAGCACAGGGTCAGGCTATGGCTACACCTTC.

The CDR3 DNA sequence: TGTGCCAGCAGCGTAGCACCGATAGATAGCAATCAGCCCCAGCATTTT. It codes for CASSVAPIDSNQPQHF. The chain has TRBV9 and TRBJ1-5, with D uncertain. CDR3 length equals 16 residues. The V gene's germline CDR1 is SGDLS and CDR2 YYNGEE. Trimming took 0 bases from V and 0 from J, leaving 10 bases between them.

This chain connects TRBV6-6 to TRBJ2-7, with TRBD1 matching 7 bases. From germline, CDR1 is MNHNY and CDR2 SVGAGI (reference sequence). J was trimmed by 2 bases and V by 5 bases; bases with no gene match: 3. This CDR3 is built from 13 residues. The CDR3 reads CASSQDRPYEQYF. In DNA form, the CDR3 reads TGTGCCAGCAGTCAGGACAGGCCCTACGAGCAGTACTTC.

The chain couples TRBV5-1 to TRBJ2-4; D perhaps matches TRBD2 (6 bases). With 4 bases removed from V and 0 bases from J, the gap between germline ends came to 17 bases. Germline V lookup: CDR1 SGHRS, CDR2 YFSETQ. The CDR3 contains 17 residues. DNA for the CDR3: TGCGCCAGCAGCCCGATTAGTGAGCGGGTAGCCAAAAACATTCAGTACTTC. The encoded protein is CASSPISERVAKNIQYF.